The 9 T cell receptor beta chains reported below all come from one sample, sequenced in a study of shared clonotypes between healthy human individuals (dated by TCRdb to the early 2020s). The method behind the library was the immunoSEQ multiplex PCR assay. The clones in this table, taken by TCRdb from immuneACCESS, are in-frame only. Not every clone is retained; where verified, under half of the shortfall comes from an unresolved V gene, and the cause of the rest is unknown. A total of some 510,000 clones appear in this sample, 60% to 85% of them only once. Roughly 13% of the sample is in the top ten clones. What was sequenced was PBMCs. These TCRs come from a woman in her thirties or forties in good health. Some clones in this sample may be carry-over from other donors' samples.

This chain's CDR3 is CASSPTAGQLQETQYF. In DNA, the CDR3 is TGCGCCAGCAGCCCCACCGCGGGACAGCTCCAAGAGACCCAGTACTTC. The V and J genes are TRBV4-3 and TRBJ2-5, with a weak D call TRBD1 (7 bases). Germline CDR1 and CDR2: LGHNA and YSLEER. V lost 4 bases and J lost 1, with 16 bases in between. CDR3 length equals 16 residues.

The chain carries TRBV5-1 and TRBJ1-4, with 7 nucleotides matching TRBD1. With 4 bases clipped from V and 5 bases from J, the junction kept 11 bases outside the gene matches. The CDR3 length is 16 residues. The germline CDR1 and CDR2 sequences are SGHRS and YFSETQ. The DNA for the CDR3 is TGCGCCAGCAGCCCGACAGGGAGCTTTCTCAATGAAAAACTGTTTTTT. Translated, it gives CASSPTGSFLNEKLFF.

The chain has TRBV6-1 and TRBJ2-5; 10 bases are shared with TRBD1. Germline loops: CDR1 MNHNS, CDR2 SASEGT. The CDR3 has 15 amino acids. V lost 6 bases and J lost 4; bases outside the gene matches: 8. The CDR3 coding sequence is TGTGCCAGCAGCGTGGGGGGGACAGGGGCAGAGACCCAGTACTTC. It is translated as CASSVGGTGAETQYF.

CDR3 protein: CASSLGDRGWETQYF. The CDR3 DNA follows: TGTGCCAGTAGCCTGGGGGACAGGGGGTGGGAGACCCAGTACTTC. This chain joins TRBV19 and TRBJ2-5, with 11 bases fitting TRBD1. The V gene end was trimmed by 6 bases and the J gene end by 5 bases; junction bases not matched to a gene: 8. Germline CDR1 reads LNHDA; CDR2 reads SQIVND (reference sequence). The CDR3 sequence is 15 residues long.

This clone was seen a few times. The chain employs TRBV7-9 and TRBJ2-3, with D unresolved. This CDR3 is built from 17 residues. With 5 bases removed from V and 0 bases from J, the gap between germline ends came to 18 bases. The V gene's germline CDR1 is SEHNR and CDR2 FQNEAQ (reference sequence). The CDR3 here is CASSPPPRSVSTDTQYF. CDR3 in DNA: TGTGCCAGCAGCCCCCCCCCTAGAAGCGTCAGCACAGATACGCAGTATTTT.

The chain recombines TRBV9 with TRBJ2-7; possible D gene TRBD2, 6 bases. The V end was cut by 3 bases, the J end by 6 bases, with 13 bases between. Germline V CDR1 and CDR2: SGDLS, YYNGEE. The CDR3 is 13 residues long. The CDR3 loop is CASSDATRGEQYF. The CDR3 nucleotides are TGTGCCAGCAGCGACGCGACTAGAGGCGAGCAGTACTTC.

This chain uses TRBV6-5 with TRBJ2-1; 12 bases are shared with TRBD2. The CDR3 totals 15 residues. The V gene's germline CDR1 is MNHEY and CDR2 SVGAGI. The trim removed 5 bases at V and 5 bases at J, leaving 4 bases unmatched. This CDR3 reads CASSAGTSGHNEQFF. The CDR3 region has the DNA TGTGCCAGCAGTGCCGGGACTAGCGGGCACAATGAGCAGTTCTTC.

The sample holds many counts of this clone. This chain joins TRBV10-2 and TRBJ2-3, with D perhaps matching TRBD1 or TRBD2 (8 bases each). CDR1 is WSHSY and CDR2 is SAAADI in the germline V gene. The CDR3 has 16 residues. Trimming took 6 bases from V and 0 from J, leaving 16 bases between them. The CDR3 reads CASSPGGDRSTDTQYF. Written as DNA, the CDR3 is TGCGCCAGCAGCCCGGGGGGGGACAGGAGCACAGATACGCAGTATTTT.

The rearrangement links TRBV7-9 to TRBJ2-5, with 8 bases matching TRBD2. The CDR3 spans 16 residues. With V trimmed by 5 bases and J by 5 bases, 13 bases remained unmatched. The V gene's germline CDR1 is SEHNR and CDR2 FQNEAQ (reference sequence). As DNA, the CDR3 is TGTGCCAGCAGCCGCTTCAGGGCGGGAGGTGTGGAGACCCAGTACTTC. Translated, it gives CASSRFRAGGVETQYF.